This TCR beta chain comes out of a study of early T cells in non-severe SARS-CoV-2 infection. Study-level information: From unsorted whole blood, bulk RNA was sequenced, and the chains remained unpaired. Study-wide points: Matching results from VDJdb favored anti-spike CD8 responses, leaving private and CD4 specificities undetected.

Points on this clonotype: Its antigen is as yet unknown.

Unique molecular identifiers tagged individual cDNA molecules. TCRdb independently ran MiXCR on the 5' RACE reads; one entry per CDR3 protein. The table records about 110,000 distinct CDR3 sequences, 10% to 15% of them present only once. Germline assignment: CDR1 SGHAT and CDR2 FQNNGV. This CDR3 is 14 amino acids long. Trimming removed 5 bases from V and 11 bases from J, with 20 bases in between. Sequencing was performed on whole blood, taken at baseline. The TCR originated in an adult who was a healthcare worker with PCR-confirmed SARS-CoV-2 infection or an uninfected control (not recorded which). This chain joins TRBV11-2 and TRBJ2-3; no firm D call. The CDR3 DNA reads as TGTGCCAGCAGCCAAGATCGCTCAAGGGAAAGGCAGTATTTT. Its translation: CASSQDRSRERQYF.